This T cell receptor beta chain came from a study of blood T cells in healthy people across ages (dated by TCRdb to between 2014 and 2017). Notes on the research overall: In model experiments, template switching captured about one uniquely barcoded TCR beta cDNA molecule for every two T cells. Using the same blood draw, the study looked at two additional independent replicas of 1 million unique cDNA reads for two donors, one aged 18 to 30 and the other aged 80 or older. Donors of different ages were randomly distributed across sequencing lanes to avoid experimental bias. The study measured age-related changes in TCR beta repertoire diversity using deep sequencing normalized with unique cDNA molecular identifiers. Donors were grouped into four age groups: young (average 16 years), middle-aged (around 39), aged (62) and long-lived (approximately 75).

On the study overall, not on this receptor specifically: A strong correlation was found between observed TCR beta diversity and the percentage of naive T cells measured by flow cytometry. Compared with the aged group, more naive CD4+ T cells, fewer expanded clones and increased TCR diversity were shown by the long-lived group, suggesting age selection. Bulk unsorted PBMC profiling prevented conclusive comparison of naive and antigen-experienced compartments. Because the CMV infection status of the donors was unknown, age-related changes in expanded clonotypes may potentially have been confounded. Observed TCR beta diversity per million T cells fell roughly linearly with age, and a significant reduction was already apparent by age roughly 40. Estimates of total diversity from one million sequenced T cells were regarded as lower bounds and underestimates.

Donors were roughly 40 systemically healthy Caucasian individuals from Russia aged roughly 6 to 90 years. Ten milliliters of peripheral blood were drawn from each donor into EDTA-treated Vacutainer tubes. Ficoll-Paque density-gradient centrifugation was used to isolate PBMCs, with at least 6 million obtained per sample. Trizol reagent was used to extract total RNA from PBMCs, with at least 5 micrograms per sample. The percentages of naive CD45RAhigh/CD27high T cells were determined by flow cytometry on a PBMC aliquot from every donor. The library was produced with 5' RACE. Sequencer: Illumina HiSeq 2500. A second 7 to 11 cycle PCR used a sample-barcoded 5' primer and a J-beta primer mix. A unique molecular identifier was introduced onto each TCR beta cDNA molecule by a template-switch 5' adaptor carrying 12 random nucleotides. At least 3 million CDR3-containing paired-end reads were obtained from each sample. The Mint cDNA synthesis kit, primed by a TRBC-specific oligonucleotide, was used to synthesize first-strand cDNA from all RNA. After uracil-DNA glycosylase treatment, a first 18-cycle PCR used universal primers M1SS and BC2_uni_R on all cDNA. In the authors' own workflow: For normalization, 1 million high-quality reads were randomly selected from each sample, with every read carrying a distinct molecular identifier. Reads with shared molecular identifiers were discarded instead of being binned into consensus sequences. CDR3 identification, clonotype clustering and error correction used MiTCR with a Q25 quality threshold and the strictest error-elimination algorithm. A nonparametric unseen species model with Euler transformation was used to estimate lower-bound total TCR beta diversity. TCRdb trimmed public reads at Q25 via fastp, called clones via MiXCR and kept in-frame beta chains. Rows with one shared CDR3 protein collapse into an entry with the most common genes and DNA. Clone size and V and J calls follow TCRdb, not the original study. This sample holds about 1.4 million distinct CDR3 sequences; almost 60% were observed only once. Jointly, the top ten make up over 6.5% of the sample.

This clonotype was counted a single time. Its antigen is not yet known. Nothing much larger sits one base from this clone, and base qualities are not available. From the cysteine through the phenylalanine, the CDR3 covers 10 amino acids. Only CDR3 DNA remains: 30 bases, in frame from the first base. V and J lose 5 bases and 8 bases, and a span of 6 bases separates them. Taken from the germline V gene (reference sequence), the CDR1 and CDR2 loops are GTSNPN and SVGIG. This clonotype was sampled from a man aged 18 to 29 in good health. The sequenced sample consisted of blood. Recombination connected TRBV30 to TRBJ1-4, with the D segment identity uncertain. CDR3 protein: CAWRREKLFF. The DNA reads as follows: TGTGCCTGGCGACGGGAAAAACTGTTTTTT.